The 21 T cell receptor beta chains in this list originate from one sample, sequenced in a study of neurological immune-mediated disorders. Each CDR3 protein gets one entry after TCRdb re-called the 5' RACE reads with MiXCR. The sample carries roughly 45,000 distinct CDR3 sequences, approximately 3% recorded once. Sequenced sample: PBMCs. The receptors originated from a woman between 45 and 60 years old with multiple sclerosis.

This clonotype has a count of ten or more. Here the CDR3 DNA reads TGTGCCAGCAGCCACGGACAGGGGGCAGACGGGGAGCTGTTTTTT. Its protein is CASSHGQGADGELFF. The J gene is TRBJ2-2, the V gene TRBV11-3, with 11 bases aligning to TRBD1. The CDR3 is 15 amino acids. The ends lost 5 bases at V and 7 bases at J; junction bases unmatched: 6. Per germline, CDR1 SGHNT and CDR2 YENEEA.

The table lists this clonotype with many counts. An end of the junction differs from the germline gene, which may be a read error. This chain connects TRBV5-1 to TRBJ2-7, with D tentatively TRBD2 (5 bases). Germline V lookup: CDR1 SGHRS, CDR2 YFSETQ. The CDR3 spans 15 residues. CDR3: CASSLPGLERNEQYF. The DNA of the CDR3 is TGCGCAAGCAGCCTACCCGGGCTCGAGCGGAACGAGCAGTACTTC.

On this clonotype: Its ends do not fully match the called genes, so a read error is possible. CDR3 DNA: TGTGCCAGCAGCTTCGGAGGGGAGAGGACCTATAATTCAACCCTCAACTTT. Translation gives CASSFGGERTYNSTLNF. The rearrangement links TRBV11-2 to TRBJ1-6; possible D gene TRBD1, 5 bases. Per germline, CDR1 SGHAT and CDR2 FQNNGV. This CDR3 has 17 residues.

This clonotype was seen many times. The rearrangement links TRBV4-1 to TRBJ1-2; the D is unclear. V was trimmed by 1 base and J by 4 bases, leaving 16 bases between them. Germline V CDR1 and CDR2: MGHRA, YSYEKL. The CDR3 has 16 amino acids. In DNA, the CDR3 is TGCGCCAGCAGCCAAGGGACCGAAGGAACAATCTATGGCTACACCTTC. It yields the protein CASSQGTEGTIYGYTF.

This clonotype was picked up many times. CDR3 nucleotide sequence: TGTGCCAGCAGTTTTGCAGGAACTGGGGCCAACGTCCTGACTTTC. Amino acids: CASSFAGTGANVLTF. The rearrangement joins TRBV12-3 or TRBV12-4 to TRBJ2-6; D is unclear. The CDR3 runs 15 residues. V was trimmed by 3 bases and J by 2 bases, leaving 8 bases between them.

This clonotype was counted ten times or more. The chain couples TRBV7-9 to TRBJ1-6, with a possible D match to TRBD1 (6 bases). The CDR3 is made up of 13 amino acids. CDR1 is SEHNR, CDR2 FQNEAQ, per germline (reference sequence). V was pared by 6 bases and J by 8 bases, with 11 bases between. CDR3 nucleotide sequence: TGTGCCAGCAGTTCTGACAGGCATTCACCCCTCCACTTT. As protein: CASSSDRHSPLHF.

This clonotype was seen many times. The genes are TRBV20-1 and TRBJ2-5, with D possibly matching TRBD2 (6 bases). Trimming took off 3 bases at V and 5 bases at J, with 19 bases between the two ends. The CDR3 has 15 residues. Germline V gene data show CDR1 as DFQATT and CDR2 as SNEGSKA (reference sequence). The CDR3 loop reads CSARVLGLGRETQYF. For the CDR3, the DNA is TGCAGTGCTAGGGTCTTGGGACTGGGGAGGGAGACCCAGTACTTC.

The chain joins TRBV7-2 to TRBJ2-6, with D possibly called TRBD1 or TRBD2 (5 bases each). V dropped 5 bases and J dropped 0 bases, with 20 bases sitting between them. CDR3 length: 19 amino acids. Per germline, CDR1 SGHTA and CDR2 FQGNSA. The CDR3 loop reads CASSPEGRLHSSGANVLTF. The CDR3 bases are TGTGCCAGCAGCCCCGAGGGACGCCTCCACTCCTCTGGGGCCAACGTCCTGACTTTC. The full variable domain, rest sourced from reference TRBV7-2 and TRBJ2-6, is GAGVSQSPSNKVTEKGKDVELRCDPISGHTALYWYRQSLGQGLEFLIYFQGNSAPDKSGLPSDRFSAERTGGSVSTLTIQRTQQEDSAVYLCASSPEGRLHSSGANVLTFGAGSRLTVL.

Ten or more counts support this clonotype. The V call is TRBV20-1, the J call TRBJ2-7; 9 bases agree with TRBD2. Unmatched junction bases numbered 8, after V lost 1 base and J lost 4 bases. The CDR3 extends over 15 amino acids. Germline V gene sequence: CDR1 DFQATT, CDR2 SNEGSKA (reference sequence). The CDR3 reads CSARVRLSGSYEQYF. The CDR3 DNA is TGCAGTGCTAGAGTGAGGCTTAGCGGGAGTTACGAGCAGTACTTC.

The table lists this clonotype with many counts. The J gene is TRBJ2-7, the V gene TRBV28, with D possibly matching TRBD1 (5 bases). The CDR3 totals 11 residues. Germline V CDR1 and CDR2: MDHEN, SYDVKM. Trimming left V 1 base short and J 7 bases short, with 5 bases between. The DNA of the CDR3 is TGTGCCAGCAGTTTATCAGGGGAGCAGTACTTC. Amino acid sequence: CASSLSGEQYF.

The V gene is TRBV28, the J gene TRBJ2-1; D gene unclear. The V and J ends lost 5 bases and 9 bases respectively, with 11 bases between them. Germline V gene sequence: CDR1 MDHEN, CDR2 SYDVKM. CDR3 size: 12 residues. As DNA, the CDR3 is TGTGCCAGCAGTCAACTTGGTACTGAGCAGTTCTTC. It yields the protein CASSQLGTEQFF.

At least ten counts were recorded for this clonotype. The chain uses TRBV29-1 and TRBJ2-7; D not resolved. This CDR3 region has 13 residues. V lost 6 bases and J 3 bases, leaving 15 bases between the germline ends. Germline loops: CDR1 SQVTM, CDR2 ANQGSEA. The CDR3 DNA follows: TGCAGCGTCGAATTACCGGGTTACTACGAGCAGTACGTC. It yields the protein CSVELPGYYEQYV.

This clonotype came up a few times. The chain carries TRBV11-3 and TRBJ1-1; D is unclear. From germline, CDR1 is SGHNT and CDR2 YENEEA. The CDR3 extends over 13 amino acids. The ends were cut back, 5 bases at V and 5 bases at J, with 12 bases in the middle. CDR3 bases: TGTGCCAGCAGCCCTTCCCGAGGGACTGAAGCTTTCTTT. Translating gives CASSPSRGTEAFF.

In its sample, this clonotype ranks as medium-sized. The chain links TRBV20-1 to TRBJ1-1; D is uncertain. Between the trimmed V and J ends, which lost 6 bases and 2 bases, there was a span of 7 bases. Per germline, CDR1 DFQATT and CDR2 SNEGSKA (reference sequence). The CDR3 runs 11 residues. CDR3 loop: CSASVNTEAFF. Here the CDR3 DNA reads TGCAGTGCCAGCGTCAACACTGAAGCTTTCTTT.

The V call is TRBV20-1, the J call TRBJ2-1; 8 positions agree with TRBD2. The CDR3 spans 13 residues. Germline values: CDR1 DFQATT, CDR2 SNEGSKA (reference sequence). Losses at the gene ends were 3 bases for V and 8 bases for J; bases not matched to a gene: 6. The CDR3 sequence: CSASAGGKDEQFF. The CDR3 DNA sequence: TGCAGTGCTAGCGCGGGAGGAAAAGATGAGCAGTTCTTC.

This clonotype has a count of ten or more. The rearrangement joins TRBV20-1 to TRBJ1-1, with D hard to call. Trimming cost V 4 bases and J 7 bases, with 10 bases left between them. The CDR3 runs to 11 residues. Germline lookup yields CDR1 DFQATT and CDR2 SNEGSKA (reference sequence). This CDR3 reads CSATRGGEAFF. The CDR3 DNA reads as TGCAGTGCTACCCGCGGCGGTGAAGCTTTCTTT.

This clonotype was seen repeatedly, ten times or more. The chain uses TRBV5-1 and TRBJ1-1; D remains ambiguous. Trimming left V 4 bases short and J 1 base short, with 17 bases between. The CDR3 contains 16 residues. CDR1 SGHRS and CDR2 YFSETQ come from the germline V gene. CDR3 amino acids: CASSQIQRAPNTEAFF. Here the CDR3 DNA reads TGCGCCAGCAGCCAAATACAGAGGGCCCCGAACACTGAAGCTTTCTTT.

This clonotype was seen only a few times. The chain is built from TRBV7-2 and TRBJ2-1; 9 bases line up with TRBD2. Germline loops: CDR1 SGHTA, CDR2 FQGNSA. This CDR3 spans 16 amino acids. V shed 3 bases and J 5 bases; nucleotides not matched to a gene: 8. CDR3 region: CASSFELAGPNNEQFF. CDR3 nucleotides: TGTGCCAGCAGCTTTGAGCTAGCGGGACCAAACAATGAGCAGTTCTTC.

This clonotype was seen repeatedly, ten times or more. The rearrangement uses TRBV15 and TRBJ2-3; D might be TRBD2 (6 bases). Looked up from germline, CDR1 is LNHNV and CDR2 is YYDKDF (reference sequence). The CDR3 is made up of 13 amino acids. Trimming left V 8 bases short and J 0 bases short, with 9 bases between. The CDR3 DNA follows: TGTGCCACCCGGGCGGGGAGCACAGATACGCAGTATTTT. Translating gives CATRAGSTDTQYF. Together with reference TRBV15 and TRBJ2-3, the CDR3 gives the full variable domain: DAMVIQNPRYQVTQFGKPVTLSCSQTLNHNVMYWYQQKSSQAPKLLFHYYDKDFNNEADTPDNFQSRRPNTSFCFLDIRSPGLGDTAMYLCATRAGSTDTQYFGPGTRLTVL.

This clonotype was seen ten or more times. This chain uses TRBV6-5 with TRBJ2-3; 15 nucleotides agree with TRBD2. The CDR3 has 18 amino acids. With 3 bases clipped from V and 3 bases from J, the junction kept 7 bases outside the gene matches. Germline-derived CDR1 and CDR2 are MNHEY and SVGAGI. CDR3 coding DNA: TGTGCCAGCAGTTATGGACTAGCGGGGGGGCCGGGGACAGATACGCAGTATTTT. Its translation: CASSYGLAGGPGTDTQYF.

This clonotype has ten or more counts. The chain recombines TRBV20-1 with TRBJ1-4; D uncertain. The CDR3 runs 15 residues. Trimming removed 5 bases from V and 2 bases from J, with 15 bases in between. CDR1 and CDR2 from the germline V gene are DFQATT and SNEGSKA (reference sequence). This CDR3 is CSASKYIATNEKLFF. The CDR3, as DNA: TGCAGTGCTTCTAAATACATAGCGACTAATGAAAAACTGTTTTTT.